Listed here are 18 T cell receptor beta chains from one sample, sequenced in a study of T cell responses to AZD1222 COVID-19 vaccine. TCRdb's copy holds only in-frame clones and misses some; the assay was immunoSEQ multiplex PCR. The sample consists of approximately 50,000 clones, 88% of them appearing once. The sequencing here drew on peripheral blood, taken on day 0 of AZD1222 vaccination. The receptor source for this set is an adult in good health.

This clone was observed a few times. The chain is built from TRBV7-2 and TRBJ1-2; tentative D call: TRBD1 (5 bases). There are 14 residues in the CDR3. In germline, CDR1 is SGHTA, CDR2 FQGNSA. V dropped 5 bases and J dropped 4 bases, with 14 bases sitting between them. The CDR3 loop reads CASSPQGGPYGYTF. For the CDR3, the DNA is TGTGCCAGCAGCCCCCAGGGAGGCCCCTATGGCTACACCTTC.

The CDR3 spells CAWSLGSNNQPQHF. The DNA of the CDR3 is TGTGCCTGGAGTCTGGGTAGCAACAATCAGCCCCAGCATTTT. The V call is TRBV30, the J call TRBJ1-5; D call uncertain. This CDR3 has 14 amino acids. Germline-derived CDR1 and CDR2 are GTSNPN and SVGIG (reference sequence). V was cut by 2 bases and J by 3 bases, with 11 bases left in between.

The chain carries TRBV27 and TRBJ1-6; TRBD1 agrees at 12 bases. CDR1 is MNHEY and CDR2 is SMNVEV in the germline V gene (reference sequence). Trimming at V came to 2 bases and at J to 7 bases, leaving 6 bases not matched to a gene. This CDR3 spans 17 amino acids. The CDR3 is CASSLTPGQGANSPLHF. The CDR3 region has the DNA TGTGCCAGCAGTTTAACCCCGGGACAGGGGGCCAATTCACCCCTCCACTTT.

The V call is TRBV6-4, the J call TRBJ1-1; D unclear. Germline loops: CDR1 MRHNA, CDR2 SNTAGT. V lost 2 bases and J lost 3, with 1 base in between. The CDR3 runs 11 residues. The CDR3 protein is CASSDDTEAFF. The CDR3, as DNA: TGTGCCAGCAGTGACGACACTGAAGCTTTCTTT.

The rearrangement uses TRBV27 and TRBJ2-2, with TRBD2 identical over 11 bases. CDR3 length equals 16 residues. J gave up 3 bases and V 5 bases, and 5 bases lay outside the gene matches. Germline CDR1 reads MNHEY; CDR2 reads SMNVEV (reference sequence). CDR3 sequence: CASSTGTSGYTGELFF. The CDR3 nucleotides read TGTGCCAGCAGTACCGGGACTAGCGGATACACCGGGGAGCTGTTTTTT.

In this sample, this clone turned up a few times. The chain uses TRBV5-5 and TRBJ1-2; D may be TRBD1 (6 bases). From germline, CDR1 is SGHKS and CDR2 YYEKEE (reference sequence). This CDR3 has 14 residues. The ends were cut back, 0 bases at V and 5 bases at J, with 11 bases in the middle. CDR3 sequence: CASSLDTGLYGYTF. CDR3 sequence (DNA): TGTGCCAGCAGCTTGGATACAGGGTTGTATGGCTACACCTTC.

The chain has TRBV27 and TRBJ2-7; 13 bases fit TRBD2. From germline, CDR1 is MNHEY and CDR2 SMNVEV (reference sequence). The V segment lost 6 bases and the J segment 0 bases; nucleotides outside the gene matches: 8. This CDR3 has 17 amino acids. CDR3 nucleotides: TGTGCCAGCAGCCGGACTAGCGGGAGCCCTAGCTCCTACGAGCAGTACTTC. This codes for CASSRTSGSPSSYEQYF.

This clone showed up just once. The gene calls are TRBV7-9 and TRBJ1-5; maybe TRBD1 (5 bases). Trimming cost V 5 bases and J 2 bases, with 16 bases left between them. The CDR3 runs to 16 residues. The germline gives CDR1 SEHNR, CDR2 FQNEAQ (reference sequence). This CDR3 is CASSQESGGGNQPQHF. Here the CDR3 DNA reads TGTGCCAGCAGCCAGGAGTCGGGGGGAGGCAATCAGCCCCAGCATTTT.

The gene calls are TRBV24-1 and TRBJ2-1; 14 nucleotides line up with TRBD2. J gave up 7 bases and V 5 bases, and 12 bases lay outside the gene matches. The V gene's germline CDR1 is KGHDR and CDR2 SFDVKD. This CDR3 has 18 amino acids. CDR3 region: CATSVTPGLAGEGNEQFF. CDR3 nucleotide sequence: TGTGCCACCAGTGTTACACCGGGACTAGCGGGAGAGGGGAATGAGCAGTTCTTC.

The rearrangement links TRBV19 to TRBJ1-1, with unresolved D. Trimming stripped 4 bases from V and 1 base from J, with 13 bases between. The CDR3 consists of 15 residues. Germline loops: CDR1 LNHDA, CDR2 SQIVND (reference sequence). As DNA, the CDR3 is TGTGCCAGTAGTAAGCCCCCCCCGGGGAACACTGAAGCTTTCTTT. Translating it yields CASSKPPPGNTEAFF.

The rearrangement uses TRBV7-6 and TRBJ2-2; tentative D call: TRBD2 (5 bases). Germline values: CDR1 SGHVS, CDR2 FNYEAQ. V lost 0 bases and J lost 3, with 5 bases in between. This CDR3 region has 14 residues. This chain's CDR3 is CASSLAGDTGELFF. In DNA, the CDR3 is TGTGCCAGCAGCTTAGCGGGAGACACCGGGGAGCTGTTTTTT.

This chain links TRBV7-7 with TRBJ2-5; D ambiguous. V gave up 0 bases and J gave up 5 bases, with 10 bases separating them. The CDR3 runs to 14 residues. Germline CDR1 and CDR2: SSHAT and FNYEAQ (reference sequence). The CDR3, as DNA: TGTGCCAGCAGCTTAGCGGGTGCGAAGGAGACCCAGTACTTC. Encoded protein: CASSLAGAKETQYF.

In nucleotides, the CDR3 is TGTGCCAGCAGCGTAGAGCCGGTGAACACTGAAGCTTTCTTT. Its protein is CASSVEPVNTEAFF. This sequence joins TRBV9 and TRBJ1-1, with D unclear. The CDR3 loop spans 14 amino acids. CDR1 is SGDLS, CDR2 YYNGEE, per germline. V lost 0 bases, J lost 0 bases, and 6 bases lay in between.

The chain links TRBV5-4 to TRBJ2-1; weak D call: TRBD1 (5 bases). In germline, CDR1 is SGHNT, CDR2 YYREEE (reference sequence). This CDR3 spans 15 amino acids. Trimming shortened V by 3 bases and J by 8 bases, and 18 bases separated the two germline ends. The CDR3 region has the DNA TGTGCCAGCAGCTCCCTGGATAGGGGTACGGATGAGCAGTTCTTC. Protein product: CASSSLDRGTDEQFF.

The V and J genes are TRBV12-3 or TRBV12-4 and TRBJ2-7; D is uncertain. This CDR3 is 12 amino acids long. Trimming shortened V by 6 bases and J by 4 bases, and 10 bases separated the two germline ends. CDR3 protein: CASSVTVYEQYF. The DNA of the CDR3 is TGTGCCAGCAGCGTTACCGTTTACGAGCAGTACTTC.

This chain connects TRBV5-1 to TRBJ2-2; 9 positions match TRBD1. This CDR3 spans 15 amino acids. CDR1 SGHRS and CDR2 YFSETQ come from the germline V gene. Germline trimming cut 4 bases from V and 4 bases from J; bases unmatched to any gene: 5. The CDR3 sequence is CASSPQTGGTGELFF. CDR3 sequence (DNA): TGCGCCAGCAGCCCCCAGACAGGGGGCACCGGGGAGCTGTTTTTT.

The J gene is TRBJ2-3, the V gene TRBV4-2; the D gene is possibly TRBD1 (5 bases). CDR3 length: 17 residues. The germline V and J ends were trimmed by 0 bases and 5 bases, with 18 bases remaining between them. Germline assignment: CDR1 LGHNA and CDR2 YNFKEQ. CDR3 amino acids: CASSQDLRAEGEDTQYF. CDR3 nucleotide sequence: TGTGCCAGCAGCCAAGATCTTCGGGCGGAAGGGGAAGATACGCAGTATTTT.

V usage is TRBV4-3 and J usage is TRBJ1-2, with 8 bases fitting TRBD1. Germline CDR1 and CDR2: LGHNA and YSLEER. Losses at the gene ends were 1 base for V and 2 bases for J; bases not matched to a gene: 9. CDR3 length: 17 residues. Here the CDR3 DNA reads TGCGCCAGCAGCCAAGCTAGACAGGGGAGGTCGAACTATGGCTACACCTTC. Protein sequence: CASSQARQGRSNYGYTF.